A selection of T cell receptor beta chains follows, all from one sample in a study of blood T cell repertoires in COVID-19. Assay: immunoSEQ multiplex PCR; the TCRdb copy retains only in-frame clones and omits some. The table records 200,000 to 250,000 clones, 84% of them present only once. Source material: PBMCs or T cells enriched from blood (not recorded which). These receptors were obtained from a man aged 60 to 75 who had recovered from COVID-19. Each CDR3 is given with its conserved first and last residue. The D gene is left open where the match is weak. Not all rows give a size; the values are once, few, many and, for expanded clones, a class.

D: TRBD2; J: TRBJ2-2; size: .; V: TRBV27; CDR3: CASSPRLAGGPNTGELFF; DNA: TGTGCCAGCAGCCCCAGACTAGCGGGGGGACCGAACACCGGGGAGCTGTTTTTT
D: TRBD1; J: TRBJ2-7; size: .; V: TRBV19; CDR3: CASSKSRDRARFGEQYF; DNA: TGTGCCAGTAGTAAGTCCCGGGACAGGGCTCGTTTTGGCGAGCAGTACTTC
D: .; J: TRBJ2-7; size: .; V: TRBV30; CDR3: CAWSVPGEQYF; DNA: TGTGCCTGGAGTGTACCGGGGGAGCAGTACTTC
D: .; J: TRBJ1-5; size: .; V: TRBV7-2; CDR3: CASSFPGNQPQHF; DNA: TGTGCCAGCAGCTTCCCGGGCAATCAGCCCCAGCATTTT
D: TRBD1; J: TRBJ1-2; size: .; V: TRBV5-4; CDR3: CASSGGTTGERRGYTF; DNA: TGTGCCAGCAGCGGGGGAACGACAGGGGAGCGTCGTGGCTACACCTTC
D: .; J: TRBJ2-4; size: .; V: TRBV11-2; CDR3: CASSLAGYGIQYF; DNA: TGTGCCAGCAGCTTGGCGGGTTACGGCATTCAGTACTTC
D: TRBD1; J: TRBJ1-2; size: .; V: TRBV7-9; CDR3: CASSPPLAGTGANGYTF; DNA: TGTGCCAGCAGCCCTCCCCTCGCCGGGACAGGGGCAAATGGCTACACCTTC
D: .; J: TRBJ1-3; size: .; V: TRBV7-9; CDR3: CASSLAGRAGNTIYF; DNA: TGTGCCAGCAGCTTAGCGGGCAGGGCTGGAAACACCATATATTTT
D: TRBD1; J: TRBJ1-6; size: .; V: TRBV11-1; CDR3: CASSSWDRDNSPLHF; DNA: TGTGCCAGCAGCTCTTGGGACAGGGATAATTCACCCCTCCACTTT
D: .; J: TRBJ1-2; size: .; V: TRBV11-2; CDR3: CASSLDRAGFSYGYTF; DNA: TGTGCCAGCAGCTTAGATCGTGCAGGGTTTTCCTATGGCTACACCTTC
D: TRBD1; J: TRBJ2-2; size: .; V: TRBV5-1; CDR3: CASSSRGHSTGELFF; DNA: TGCGCCAGCAGCTCCAGGGGGCATAGCACCGGGGAGCTGTTTTTT
D: TRBD1; J: TRBJ1-1; size: .; V: TRBV10-3; CDR3: CAISESTGPNTEAFF; DNA: TGTGCCATCAGTGAGTCGACAGGGCCAAACACTGAAGCTTTCTTT
D: .; J: TRBJ1-2; size: .; V: TRBV5-1; CDR3: CASSLALEASYGYTF; DNA: TGCGCCAGCAGCTTGGCCTTGGAGGCTAGCTATGGCTACACCTTC
D: TRBD1; J: TRBJ1-1; size: once; V: TRBV7-9; CDR3: CASSYRTGLNTEAFF; DNA: TGTGCCAGCAGCTATCGGACAGGGTTGAACACTGAAGCTTTCTTT
D: .; J: TRBJ1-5; size: .; V: TRBV4-2; CDR3: CASSQDWGQPQHF; DNA: TGTGCCAGCAGCCAAGATTGGGGCCAGCCCCAGCATTTT
D: .; J: TRBJ1-4; size: .; V: TRBV15; CDR3: CATSLDRGEKLFF; DNA: TGTGCCACCAGTTTGGACCGGGGAGAAAAACTGTTTTTT
D: TRBD1; J: TRBJ1-4; size: once; V: TRBV5-1; CDR3: CASSLGPTGGENEKLFF; DNA: TGCGCCAGCAGCTTGGGCCCAACAGGGGGCGAGAATGAAAAACTGTTTTTT
D: .; J: TRBJ1-4; size: .; V: TRBV7-9; CDR3: CASSSGLANEKLFF; DNA: TGTGCCAGCAGCTCAGGGTTGGCTAATGAAAAACTGTTTTTT
D: TRBD1; J: TRBJ1-1; size: .; V: TRBV10-3; CDR3: CAISARQGTRTTEAFF; DNA: TGTGCCATCAGTGCGAGACAGGGGACCCGAACGACTGAAGCTTTCTTT
D: TRBD1; J: TRBJ1-6; size: .; V: TRBV19; CDR3: CASSIQGALVIDSPLHF; DNA: TGTGCCAGTAGTATACAGGGGGCGCTCGTAATTGATTCACCCCTCCACTTT
D: .; J: TRBJ1-2; size: .; V: TRBV18; CDR3: CASSPGGGIPNYGYTF; DNA: TGTGCCAGCTCACCCGGAGGAGGGATCCCTAACTATGGCTACACCTTC
D: TRBD1; J: TRBJ1-1; size: once; V: TRBV11-1; CDR3: CASSSRQGGNTEAFF; DNA: TGTGCCAGCAGCTCAAGACAGGGGGGGAACACTGAAGCTTTCTTT
D: .; J: TRBJ2-7; size: .; V: TRBV7-2; CDR3: CASSLAGDTYEQYF; DNA: TGTGCCAGCAGCCTTGCCGGGGACACCTACGAGCAGTACTTC
D: TRBD1; J: TRBJ2-2; size: few; V: TRBV7-3; CDR3: CASSPSRDRSTGELFF; DNA: TGTGCCAGCAGCCCTTCCCGGGACAGGAGTACCGGGGAGCTGTTTTTT
D: TRBD1; J: TRBJ2-7; size: .; V: TRBV7-2; CDR3: CASSLAGTGRNSYEQYF; DNA: TGTGCCAGCAGCTTAGCGGGGACAGGGCGCAACTCCTACGAGCAGTACTTC
D: .; J: TRBJ2-7; size: once; V: TRBV6-2/TRBV6-3; CDR3: CASSYSGRVPDEQYF; DNA: TGTGCCAGCAGTTATAGCGGTAGGGTTCCGGACGAGCAGTACTTC
D: TRBD2; J: TRBJ2-1; size: .; V: TRBV10-3; CDR3: CAISELRLAGIDEQFF; DNA: TGTGCCATCAGTGAGTTAAGACTAGCGGGGATCGATGAGCAGTTCTTC
D: TRBD2; J: TRBJ2-5; size: .; V: TRBV5-1; CDR3: CASSLDSAGGPQETQYF; DNA: TGCGCCAGCAGCTTGGATTCGGCGGGGGGACCCCAAGAGACCCAGTACTTC
D: .; J: TRBJ2-5; size: .; V: TRBV7-2; CDR3: CASSLNWQQETQYF; DNA: TGTGCCAGCAGCTTAAATTGGCAGCAAGAGACCCAGTACTTC
D: TRBD1; J: TRBJ1-6; size: .; V: TRBV28; CDR3: CASSGGQGRSPLHF; DNA: TGTGCCAGCAGTGGAGGACAGGGACGGTCACCCCTCCACTTT
D: .; J: TRBJ1-1; size: .; V: TRBV6-5; CDR3: CASSYSRGDTEAFF; DNA: TGTGCCAGCAGTTACTCACGCGGGGACACTGAAGCTTTCTTT
D: TRBD1; J: TRBJ1-4; size: once; V: TRBV23-1; CDR3: CASSQFQGAVNEKLFF; DNA: TGCGCCAGCAGTCAATTTCAGGGGGCCGTTAATGAAAAACTGTTTTTT
D: .; J: TRBJ2-7; size: .; V: TRBV10-3; CDR3: CAISETGPYEQYF; DNA: TGTGCCATCAGTGAAACAGGACCCTACGAGCAGTACTTC
D: TRBD1; J: TRBJ2-5; size: once; V: TRBV27; CDR3: CASSFRPGQGFETQYF; DNA: TGTGCCAGCAGTTTCCGCCCGGGACAGGGCTTTGAGACCCAGTACTTC
D: .; J: TRBJ1-1; size: few; V: TRBV5-1; CDR3: CASSSLTGDTEAFF; DNA: TGCGCCAGCAGCTCCTTGACAGGCGACACTGAAGCTTTCTTT
D: TRBD2; J: TRBJ2-5; size: .; V: TRBV6-5; CDR3: CASSSSGGAETQYF; DNA: TGTGCCAGCAGTTCTAGCGGGGGGGCGGAGACCCAGTACTTC
D: .; J: TRBJ1-1; size: .; V: TRBV29-1; CDR3: CSVEDGTLHAFF; DNA: TGCAGCGTTGAGGACGGGACACTTCACGCTTTCTTT
D: TRBD1; J: TRBJ2-5; size: once; V: TRBV2; CDR3: CASSMDRGYETQYF; DNA: TGTGCCAGCAGTATGGACAGGGGGTATGAGACCCAGTACTTC
D: TRBD1; J: TRBJ1-1; size: .; V: TRBV11-3; CDR3: CASSSAGGNTEAFF; DNA: TGTGCCAGCAGCTCGGCAGGGGGGAACACTGAAGCTTTCTTT
D: TRBD2; J: TRBJ2-7; size: .; V: TRBV19; CDR3: CASKGSSGGSYEQYF; DNA: TGTGCCAGTAAAGGCTCTAGCGGGGGTAGTTACGAGCAGTACTTC
D: .; J: TRBJ1-1; size: .; V: TRBV5-1; CDR3: CASRFNAGNTEAFF; DNA: TGCGCCAGCAGGTTTAACGCAGGGAACACTGAAGCTTTCTTT
D: .; J: TRBJ1-1; size: .; V: TRBV3-1/TRBV3-2; CDR3: CASSQGASNTEAFF; DNA: TGTGCCAGCAGCCAGGGGGCATCGAACACTGAAGCTTTCTTT
D: TRBD2; J: TRBJ2-1; size: .; V: TRBV11-3; CDR3: CASSPTSGGDNEQFF; DNA: TGTGCCAGCAGCCCCACTAGCGGGGGGGACAATGAGCAGTTCTTC
D: TRBD2; J: TRBJ2-5; size: .; V: TRBV7-2; CDR3: CASSPRGLMRVETQYF; DNA: TGTGCCAGCAGCCCACGGGGACTAATGAGGGTAGAGACCCAGTACTTC
D: .; J: TRBJ1-6; size: .; V: TRBV7-2; CDR3: CASSFELASRGSPLHF; DNA: TGTGCCAGCAGCTTCGAGTTGGCGTCGCGGGGATCACCCCTCCACTTT